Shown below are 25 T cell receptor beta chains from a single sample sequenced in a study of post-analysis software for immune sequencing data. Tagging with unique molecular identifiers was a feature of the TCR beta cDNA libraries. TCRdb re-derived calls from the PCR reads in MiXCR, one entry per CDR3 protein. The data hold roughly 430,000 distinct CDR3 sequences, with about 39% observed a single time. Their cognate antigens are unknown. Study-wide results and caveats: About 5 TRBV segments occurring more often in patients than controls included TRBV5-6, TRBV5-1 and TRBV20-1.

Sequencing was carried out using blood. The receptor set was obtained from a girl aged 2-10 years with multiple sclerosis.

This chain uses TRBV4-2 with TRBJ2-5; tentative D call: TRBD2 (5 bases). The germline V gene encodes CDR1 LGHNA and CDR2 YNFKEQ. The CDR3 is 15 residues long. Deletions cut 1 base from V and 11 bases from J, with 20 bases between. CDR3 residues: CASSQGEGTYNEQYF. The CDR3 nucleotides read TGTGCCAGCAGCCAAGGAGAGGGAACCTACAATGAGCAGTACTTC.

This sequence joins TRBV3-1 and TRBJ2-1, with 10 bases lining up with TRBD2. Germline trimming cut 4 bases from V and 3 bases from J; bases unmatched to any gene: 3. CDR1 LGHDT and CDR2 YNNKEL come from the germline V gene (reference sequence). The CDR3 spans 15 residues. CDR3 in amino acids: CASSPEREGYNEQFF. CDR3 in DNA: TGTGCCAGCAGCCCCGAGCGGGAGGGCTACAATGAGCAGTTCTTC.

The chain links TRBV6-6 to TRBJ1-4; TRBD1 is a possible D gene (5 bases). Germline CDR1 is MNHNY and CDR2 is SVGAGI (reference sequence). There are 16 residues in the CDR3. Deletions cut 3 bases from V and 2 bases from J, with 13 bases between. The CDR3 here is CASSYGGLFTNEKLFF. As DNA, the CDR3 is TGTGCCAGCAGTTATGGGGGACTATTCACTAATGAAAAACTGTTTTTT.

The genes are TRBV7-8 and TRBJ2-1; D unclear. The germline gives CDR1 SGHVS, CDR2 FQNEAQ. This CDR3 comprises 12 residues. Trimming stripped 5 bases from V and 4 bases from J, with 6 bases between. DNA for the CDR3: TGTGCCAGCAGCGTACTGTACAATGAGCAGTTCTTC. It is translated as CASSVLYNEQFF. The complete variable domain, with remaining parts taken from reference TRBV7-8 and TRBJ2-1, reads GAGVSQSPRYKVAKRGQDVALRCDPISGHVSLFWYQQALGQGPEFLTYFQNEAQLDKSGLPSDRFFAERPEGSVSTLKIQRTQQEDSAVYLCASSVLYNEQFFGPGTRLTVL.

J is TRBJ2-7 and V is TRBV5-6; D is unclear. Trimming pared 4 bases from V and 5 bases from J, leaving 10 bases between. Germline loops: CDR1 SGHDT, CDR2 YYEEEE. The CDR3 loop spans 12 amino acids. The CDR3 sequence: CASSLRVHEQYF. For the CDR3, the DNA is TGTGCCAGCAGCCTGCGAGTCCACGAGCAGTACTTC.

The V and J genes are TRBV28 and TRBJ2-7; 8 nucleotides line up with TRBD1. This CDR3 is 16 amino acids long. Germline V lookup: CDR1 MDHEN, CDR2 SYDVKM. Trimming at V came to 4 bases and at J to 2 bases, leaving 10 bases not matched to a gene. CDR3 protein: CASSYGDRSQPYEQYF. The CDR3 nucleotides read TGTGCCAGCAGTTATGGGGACAGGTCCCAACCCTACGAGCAGTACTTC. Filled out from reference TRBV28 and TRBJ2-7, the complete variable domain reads DVKVTQSSRYLVKRTGEKVFLECVQDMDHENMFWYRQDPGLGLRLIYFSYDVKMKEKGDIPEGYSVSREKKERFSLILESASTNQTSMYLCASSYGDRSQPYEQYFGPGTRLTVT.

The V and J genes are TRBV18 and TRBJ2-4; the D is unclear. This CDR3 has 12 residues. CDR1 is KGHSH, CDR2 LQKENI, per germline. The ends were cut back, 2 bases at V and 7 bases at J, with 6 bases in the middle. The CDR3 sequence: CASSPDFNIQYF. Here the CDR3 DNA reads TGTGCCAGCTCACCAGACTTTAACATTCAGTACTTC.

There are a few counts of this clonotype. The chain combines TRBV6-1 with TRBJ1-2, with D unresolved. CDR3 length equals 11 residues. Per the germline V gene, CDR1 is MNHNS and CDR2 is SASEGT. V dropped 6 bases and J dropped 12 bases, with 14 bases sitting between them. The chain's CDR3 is CASRIGALNTF. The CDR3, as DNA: TGTGCCAGCAGGATCGGAGCTTTGAACACCTTC.

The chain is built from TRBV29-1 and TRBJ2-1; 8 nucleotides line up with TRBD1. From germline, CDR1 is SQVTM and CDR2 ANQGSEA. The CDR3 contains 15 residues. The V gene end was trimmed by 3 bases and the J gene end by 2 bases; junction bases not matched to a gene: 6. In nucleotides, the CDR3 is TGCAGCGTTGACAGGACAGGGTCAGCCTACAATGAGCAGTTCTTC. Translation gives CSVDRTGSAYNEQFF.

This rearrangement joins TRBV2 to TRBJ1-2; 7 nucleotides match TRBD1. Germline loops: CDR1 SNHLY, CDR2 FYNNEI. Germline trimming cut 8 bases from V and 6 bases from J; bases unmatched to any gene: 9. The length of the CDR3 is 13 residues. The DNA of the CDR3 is TGTGCCAGCCTCAAGAGGCAGGGGGATGGCTACACCTTC. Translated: CASLKRQGDGYTF. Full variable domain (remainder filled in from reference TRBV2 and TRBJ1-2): EPEVTQTPSHQVTQMGQEVILRCVPISNHLYFYWYRQILGQKVEFLVSFYNNEISEKSEIFDDQFSVERPDGSNFTLKIRSTKLEDSAMYFCASLKRQGDGYTFGSGTRLTVV.

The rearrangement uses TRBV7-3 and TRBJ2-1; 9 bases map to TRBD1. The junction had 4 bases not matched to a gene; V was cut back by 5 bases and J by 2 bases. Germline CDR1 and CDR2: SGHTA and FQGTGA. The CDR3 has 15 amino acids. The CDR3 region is CASSAGQGPYNEQFF. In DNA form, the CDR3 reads TGTGCCAGCAGCGCGGGACAGGGCCCCTACAATGAGCAGTTCTTC.

The chain's CDR3 is CASSVEGAKESFF. The CDR3 DNA reads TGTGCCAGCAGCGTAGAGGGGGCGAAGGAATCTTTCTTT. This chain uses TRBV28 with TRBJ1-1, with 7 bases aligning to TRBD1. V shed 6 bases and J 12 bases; nucleotides not matched to a gene: 13. Germline CDR1 is MDHEN and CDR2 is SYDVKM. This CDR3 has 13 amino acids.

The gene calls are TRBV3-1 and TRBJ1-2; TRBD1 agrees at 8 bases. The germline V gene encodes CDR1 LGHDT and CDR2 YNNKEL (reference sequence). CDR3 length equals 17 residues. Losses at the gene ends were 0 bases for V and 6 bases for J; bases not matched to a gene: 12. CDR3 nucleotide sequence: TGTGCCAGCAGCCAAGATAGGGCAGGGGGCGGAAATAATGGCTACACCTTC. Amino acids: CASSQDRAGGGNNGYTF.

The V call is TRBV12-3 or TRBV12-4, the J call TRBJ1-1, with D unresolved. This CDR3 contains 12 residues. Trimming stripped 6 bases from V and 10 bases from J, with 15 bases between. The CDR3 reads CASRDSGYSAFF. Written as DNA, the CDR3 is TGTGCCAGCAGGGACTCGGGTTACTCAGCTTTCTTT.

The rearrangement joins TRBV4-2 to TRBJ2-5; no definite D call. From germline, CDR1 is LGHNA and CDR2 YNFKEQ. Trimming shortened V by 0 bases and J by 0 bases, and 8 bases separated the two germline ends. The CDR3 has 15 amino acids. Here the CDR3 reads CASSQDSTNQETQYF. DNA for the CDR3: TGTGCCAGCAGCCAAGACAGTACTAACCAAGAGACCCAGTACTTC.

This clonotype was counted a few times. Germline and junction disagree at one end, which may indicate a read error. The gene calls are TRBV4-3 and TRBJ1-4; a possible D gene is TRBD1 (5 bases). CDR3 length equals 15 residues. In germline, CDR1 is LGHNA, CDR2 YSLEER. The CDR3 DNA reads TGCACCAGCAGCCAAACCTCAGGGCGCGGGGAGAAACTGTTTTTT. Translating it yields CTSSQTSGRGEKLFF.

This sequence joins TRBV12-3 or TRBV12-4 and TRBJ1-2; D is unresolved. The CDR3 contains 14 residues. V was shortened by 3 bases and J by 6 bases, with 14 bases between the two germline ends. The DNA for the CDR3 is TGTGCCAGCAGTTTCTCCGGCCACCCCGATGGCTACACCTTC. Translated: CASSFSGHPDGYTF.

The CDR3 here is CASSHGTSGRFRETQYF. The CDR3 DNA is TGTGCCAGCAGCCACGGGACTAGCGGGAGATTCCGGGAGACCCAGTACTTC. The chain couples TRBV28 to TRBJ2-5; 14 bases match TRBD2. The CDR3 loop spans 17 amino acids. V trimming: 6 bases; J trimming: 5 bases; junction bases outside the gene matches: 11. Per germline, CDR1 MDHEN and CDR2 SYDVKM.

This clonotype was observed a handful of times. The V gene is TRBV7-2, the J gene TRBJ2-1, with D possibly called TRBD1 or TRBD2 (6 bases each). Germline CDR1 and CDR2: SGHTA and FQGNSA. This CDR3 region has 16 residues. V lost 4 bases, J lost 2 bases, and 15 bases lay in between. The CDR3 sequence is CASSSAGGGPYNEQFF. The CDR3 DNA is TGTGCCAGCAGCTCCGCCGGGGGCGGGCCCTACAATGAGCAGTTCTTC. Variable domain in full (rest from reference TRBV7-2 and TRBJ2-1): GAGVSQSPSNKVTEKGKDVELRCDPISGHTALYWYRQSLGQGLEFLIYFQGNSAPDKSGLPSDRFSAERTGGSVSTLTIQRTQQEDSAVYLCASSSAGGGPYNEQFFGPGTRLTVL.

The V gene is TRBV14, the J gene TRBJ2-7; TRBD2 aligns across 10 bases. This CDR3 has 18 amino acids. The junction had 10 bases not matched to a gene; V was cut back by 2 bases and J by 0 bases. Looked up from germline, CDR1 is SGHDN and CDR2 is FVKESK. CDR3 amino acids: CASSQLTLSGGSSYEQYF. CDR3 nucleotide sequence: TGTGCCAGCAGCCAACTAACCCTTAGCGGGGGGAGCTCCTACGAGCAGTACTTC.

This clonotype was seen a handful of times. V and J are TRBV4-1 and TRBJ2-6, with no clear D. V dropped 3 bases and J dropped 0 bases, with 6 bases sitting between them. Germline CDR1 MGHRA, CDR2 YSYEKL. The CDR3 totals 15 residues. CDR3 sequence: CASSHLFSGANVLTF. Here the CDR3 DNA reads TGCGCCAGCAGCCACCTTTTCTCTGGGGCCAACGTCCTGACTTTC.

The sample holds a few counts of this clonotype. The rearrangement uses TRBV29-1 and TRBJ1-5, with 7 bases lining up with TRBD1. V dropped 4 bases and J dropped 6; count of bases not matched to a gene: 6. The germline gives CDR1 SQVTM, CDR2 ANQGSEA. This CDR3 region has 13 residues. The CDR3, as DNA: TGCAGCGTTGGGTCAGGGGGTAGTCAGCCCCAGCATTTT. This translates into CSVGSGGSQPQHF. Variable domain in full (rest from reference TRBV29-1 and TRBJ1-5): SAVISQKPSRDICQRGTSLTIQCQVDSQVTMMFWYRQQPGQSLTLIATANQGSEATYESGFVIDKFPISRPNLTFSTLTVSNMSPEDSSIYLCSVGSGGSQPQHFGDGTRLSIL.

The DNA of the CDR3 is TGTGCCAGCAGTCCGACAGGGGTGGAGACCCAGTACTTC. Its protein product is CASSPTGVETQYF. The gene calls are TRBV7-9 and TRBJ2-5; 8 nucleotides line up with TRBD1. This CDR3 comprises 13 residues. CDR1 is SEHNR and CDR2 is FQNEAQ in the germline V gene (reference sequence). Trimming at V came to 6 bases and at J to 5 bases, leaving 5 bases not matched to a gene.

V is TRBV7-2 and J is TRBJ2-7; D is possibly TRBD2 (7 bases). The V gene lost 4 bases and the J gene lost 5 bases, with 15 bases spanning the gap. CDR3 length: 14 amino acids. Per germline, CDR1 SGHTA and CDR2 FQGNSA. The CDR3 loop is CASSWGGALNEQYF. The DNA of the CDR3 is TGTGCCAGCAGCTGGGGGGGGGCGCTCAACGAGCAGTACTTC. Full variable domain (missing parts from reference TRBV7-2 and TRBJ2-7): GAGVSQSPSNKVTEKGKDVELRCDPISGHTALYWYRQSLGQGLEFLIYFQGNSAPDKSGLPSDRFSAERTGGSVSTLTIQRTQQEDSAVYLCASSWGGALNEQYFGPGTRLTVT.

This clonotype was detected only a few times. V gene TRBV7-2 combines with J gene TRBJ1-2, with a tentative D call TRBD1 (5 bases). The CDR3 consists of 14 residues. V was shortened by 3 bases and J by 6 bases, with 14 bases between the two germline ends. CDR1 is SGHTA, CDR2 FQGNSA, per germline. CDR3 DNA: TGTGCCAGCAGCTTTGGGACCGCTAATAATGGCTACACCTTC. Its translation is CASSFGTANNGYTF.